This TCR beta chain was recovered during a study of blood T cell repertoires in COVID-19. Background on the study: Researchers got acute and convalescent COVID-19 samples from the United States, Italy and Spain.

The germline V gene encodes CDR1 LNHDA and CDR2 SQIVND (reference sequence). The CDR3 is 14 residues long. Trimming stripped 1 base from V and 7 bases from J, with 13 bases between. Method: immunoSEQ multiplex PCR; TCRdb's copy keeps in-frame clones and lacks some. The sample yields around 140,000 clones, approximately 80% seen once. This TCR was recovered from a man aged 65 to 85 who had recovered from COVID-19. The V gene is TRBV19, the J gene TRBJ2-5; no clear D. The sequenced sample consisted of peripheral blood. Here the CDR3 reads CASSIGPQFLTQYF. In DNA form, the CDR3 reads TGTGCCAGTAGTATAGGCCCTCAGTTTCTGACCCAGTACTTC.